Listed below are T cell receptor beta chains from one sample, sequenced in a study of metastatic and nonmetastatic thyroid tumors. MiXCR was used by TCRdb to re-call the PCR reads. The sample has roughly 13,000 clones; 25% to 35% are singletons. Sequencing input: tumor tissue. The source of these receptors is a female donor with papillary thyroid cancer or a benign thyroid nodule (not recorded which). Some clones in this sample may be carry-over from other donors' samples. The CDR3 runs from the conserved cysteine through the conserved F or W. Fields, in order: J gene, CDR3 length, clone size, V gene, D gene, CDR3 DNA, CDR3 protein. D genes are given only for firm matches. Size values are once, few and many counts, or a class for expanded clones, and some rows have none.

TRBJ2-7 18 few TRBV27 TRBD1 TGTGCCATCAGTCCATTATCACTGACTGGACAGGGGGGCCTGGAGCAGTACTTC CAISPLSLTGQGGLEQYF
TRBJ1-1 13 - TRBV20-1 - TGCAGTGCTAGGGGCGGAATGAACACTGAAGCTTTCTTT CSARGGMNTEAFF
TRBJ1-1 13 many TRBV14 - TGTGCCAGCAGCCAAGAGGAGAACACTGAAGCTTTCTTT CASSQEENTEAFF
TRBJ2-2 15 - TRBV20-1 TRBD2 TGCAGTGCTAGAGCAGCGGGAACGAACACCGGGGAGCTGTTTTTT CSARAAGTNTGELFF
TRBJ2-7 13 few TRBV29-1 TRBD1 TGCAGCGTGAATGGACAGGGGTCCAACGAGCAGTACTTC CSVNGQGSNEQYF
TRBJ2-7 19 - TRBV20-1 - TGCAGTGCTAGAGAAGGGACACCACACAGCGGGGTAGCTATCTACGAGCAGTACTTC CSAREGTPHSGVAIYEQYF
TRBJ2-7 16 few TRBV12-3/TRBV12-4 TRBD2 TGTGCCAGCAGACCACCCGCGGCGGGAGCTGTCTACGAGCAGTACTTC CASRPPAAGAVYEQYF
TRBJ1-4 15 - TRBV4-1 - TGCGCCAGCAGCCAAGGTGCGTTCAGGGATGAAAAACTGTTTTTT CASSQGAFRDEKLFF
TRBJ2-7 14 - TRBV6-2/TRBV6-3 TRBD2 TGTGCCAGCAGTTCTAGCGGAGTTTTATACGAGCAGTACTTC CASSSSGVLYEQYF
TRBJ2-2 14 many TRBV27 - TGTGTCCTCGACGTAAGACGATACACCGGGGAGCTGTTTTTT CVLDVRRYTGELFF
TRBJ2-5 16 many TRBV3-1 TRBD2 TGTGCCAGCAGCCGGAAAAGGGCGGGGGACCAAGAGACCCAGTACTTC CASSRKRAGDQETQYF